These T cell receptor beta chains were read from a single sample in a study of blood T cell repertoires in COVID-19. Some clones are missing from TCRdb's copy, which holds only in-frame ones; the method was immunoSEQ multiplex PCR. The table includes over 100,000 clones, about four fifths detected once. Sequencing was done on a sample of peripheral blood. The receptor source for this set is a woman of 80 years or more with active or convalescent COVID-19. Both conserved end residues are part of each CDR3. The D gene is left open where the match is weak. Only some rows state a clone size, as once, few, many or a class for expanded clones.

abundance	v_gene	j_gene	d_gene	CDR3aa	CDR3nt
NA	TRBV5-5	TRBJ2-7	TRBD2	CASSPRSGRTDEQYF	TGTGCCAGCAGCCCCCGGAGCGGGAGGACGGACGAGCAGTACTTC
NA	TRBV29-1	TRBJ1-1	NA	CSVVGPQGMNTEAFF	TGCAGCGTGGTGGGGCCACAGGGAATGAACACTGAAGCTTTCTTT
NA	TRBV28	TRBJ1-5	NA	CASRPRQSGQPQHF	TGTGCCAGCAGGCCGAGACAATCTGGTCAGCCCCAGCATTTT
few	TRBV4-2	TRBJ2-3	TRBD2	CASSQAGGLAELDTQYF	TGTGCCAGCAGCCAAGCAGGAGGACTAGCCGAGTTGGATACGCAGTATTTT
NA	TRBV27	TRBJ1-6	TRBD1	CASSLAGTGVSPLHF	TGTGCCAGCAGTTTAGCCGGGACAGGGGTTTCACCCCTCCACTTT
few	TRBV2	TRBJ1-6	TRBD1	CASSGTGSSYNSPLHF	TGTGCCAGCAGTGGGACAGGTAGCTCCTATAATTCACCCCTCCACTTT
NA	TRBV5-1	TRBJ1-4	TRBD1	CASSLLGQGHEKLFF	TGCGCCAGCAGCTTGCTGGGACAGGGTCATGAAAAACTGTTTTTT
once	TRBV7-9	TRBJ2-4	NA	CASSFSMNIQYF	TGTGCCAGCAGCTTTAGTATGAACATTCAGTACTTC
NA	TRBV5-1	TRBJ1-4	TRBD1	CASRQGATNEKLFF	TGCGCCAGCAGACAGGGGGCAACTAATGAAAAACTGTTTTTT
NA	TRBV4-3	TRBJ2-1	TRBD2	CASSQRGSGSRFF	TGCGCCAGCAGCCAAAGGGGCAGCGGGAGCAGGTTCTTC
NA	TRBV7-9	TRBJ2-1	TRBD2	CASSGSGTSGKGEQFF	TGTGCCAGCAGCGGTTCCGGGACTAGCGGGAAGGGTGAGCAGTTCTTC
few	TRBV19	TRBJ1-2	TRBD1	CASISEGASGGYTF	TGTGCCAGTATATCAGAGGGGGCTTCTGGTGGCTACACCTTC
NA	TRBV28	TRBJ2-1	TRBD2	CASRRRAGLAGYNEQFF	TGTGCCAGCCGGAGACGTGCGGGACTAGCGGGATACAATGAGCAGTTCTTC
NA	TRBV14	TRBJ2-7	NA	CASSQQFTYEQYF	TGTGCCAGCAGCCAACAGTTTACCTACGAGCAGTACTTC
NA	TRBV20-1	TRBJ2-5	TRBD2	CSASRASGGLWETQYF	TGCAGTGCTAGTCGGGCTAGCGGGGGGCTCTGGGAGACCCAGTACTTC
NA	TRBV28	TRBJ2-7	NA	CASSLKYEQYF	TGTGCCAGCAGCCTAAAATACGAGCAGTACTTC
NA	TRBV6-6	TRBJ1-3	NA	CASSYSPSGGGNTIYF	TGTGCCAGCAGTTACAGCCCTTCGGGAGGTGGAAACACCATATATTTT
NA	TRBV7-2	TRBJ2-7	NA	CASSLLSRGPASYEQYF	TGTGCCAGCAGCCTCCTGTCGCGAGGGCCCGCTTCCTACGAGCAGTACTTC
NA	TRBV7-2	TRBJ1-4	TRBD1	CASSVAGTGGEKLFF	TGTGCCAGCAGCGTAGCTGGGACAGGGGGAGAAAAACTGTTTTTT